This T cell receptor (beta chain) was identified during a study of blood T cell repertoires in COVID-19. Data came from immunoSEQ multiplex PCR; TCRdb stores just in-frame clones and leaves some out. The sample shows some 250,000 clones, 89% of them seen only once. V was cut by 3 bases and J by 7 bases, with 10 bases left in between. The CDR3 loop spans 14 amino acids. Germline CDR1 ENHRY, CDR2 SYGVKD. Sequences were obtained from PBMCs or T cells enriched from blood (not recorded which). The V gene is TRBV10-3, the J gene TRBJ1-6; maybe TRBD1 (5 bases). The source of this sequence is a woman in her twenties or thirties with acute COVID-19. The CDR3 reads CAISEQQANSPLHF. As DNA, the CDR3 is TGTGCCATCAGTGAACAACAGGCAAATTCACCCCTCCACTTT.